The 24 T cell receptor beta chains reported below all come from one sample, sequenced in a study of control samples from healthy donors and cancer patients. The method was immunoSEQ multiplex PCR; TCRdb's version includes in-frame clones alone and lacks a portion of them. The top ten hold 14% of the sample, which has about 160,000 clones, 94% seen once. The sequencing sample was made of PBMCs. These receptors were collected from a man aged 55-75 years with colorectal cancer.

The gene calls are TRBV11-2 and TRBJ2-7; the D call may be TRBD1 or TRBD2 (5 bases each). The CDR3 runs to 14 residues. The germline CDR1 and CDR2 sequences are SGHAT and FQNNGV. Trimming shortened V by 0 bases and J by 4 bases, and 10 bases separated the two germline ends. The DNA for the CDR3 is TGTGCCAGCAGCTTAGACCGGGACGGATACGAGCAGTACTTC. Its translation: CASSLDRDGYEQYF. Filled out from reference TRBV11-2 and TRBJ2-7, the complete variable domain reads EAGVAQSPRYKIIEKRQSVAFWCNPISGHATLYWYQQILGQGPKLLIQFQNNGVVDDSQLPKDRFSAERLKGVDSTLKIQPAKLEDSAVYLCASSLDRDGYEQYFGPGTRLTVT.

The DNA for the CDR3 is TGTGCCACCAGAACGGACAGGGCTAGTGAGCAGTTCTTC. It translates to CATRTDRASEQFF. The rearrangement uses TRBV24-1 and TRBJ2-1; 8 bases match TRBD1. The germline gives CDR1 KGHDR, CDR2 SFDVKD. The CDR3 contains 13 residues. Trimming at V came to 7 bases and at J to 9 bases, leaving 7 bases not matched to a gene.

The chain combines TRBV4-1 with TRBJ2-3, with D perhaps TRBD1 or TRBD2 (5 bases each). The germline CDR1 and CDR2 sequences are MGHRA and YSYEKL. The CDR3 is 14 amino acids. V was cut by 6 bases and J by 2 bases, with 12 bases left in between. The CDR3 coding sequence is TGCGCCAGCAGTCGCAGGGAGATCACAGATACGCAGTATTTT. Protein sequence: CASSRREITDTQYF.

The chain links TRBV12-3 or TRBV12-4 to TRBJ2-7; D might be TRBD1 (6 bases). Trimming took 7 bases from V and 11 from J, leaving 21 bases between them. The CDR3 covers 13 residues. The CDR3 here is CASKPRDTSVEYF. The CDR3 DNA reads as TGTGCCAGCAAACCCCGGGACACCAGTGTCGAGTACTTC.

This rearrangement joins TRBV6-1 to TRBJ2-7, with D tentatively TRBD2 (6 bases). CDR3 length equals 16 residues. Germline V lookup: CDR1 MNHNS, CDR2 SASEGT. V shed 4 bases and J shed 0 bases, with 16 bases lying between them. The CDR3 protein is CASSGSVSSDSYEQYF. The CDR3 region has the DNA TGTGCCAGCAGTGGAAGCGTCTCTAGCGACTCCTACGAGCAGTACTTC.

V gene TRBV3-1 (or the pseudogene TRBV3-2) combines with J gene TRBJ2-7; D is perhaps TRBD1 (6 bases). Germline assignment: CDR1 LGHDT and CDR2 YNNKEL (reference sequence). The CDR3 spans 16 residues. V lost 0 bases and J lost 4, with 16 bases in between. As DNA, the CDR3 is TGTGCCAGCAGCCAAGATGCGGCAGGGGAATGGTACGAGCAGTACTTC. It codes for CASSQDAAGEWYEQYF.

The chain uses TRBV7-2 and TRBJ2-7; TRBD1 matches at 9 bases. Per the germline V gene, CDR1 is SGHTA and CDR2 is FQGNSA. With V trimmed by 4 bases and J by 0 bases, 4 bases remained unmatched. This CDR3 is built from 15 residues. DNA of the CDR3: TGTGCCAGCAGCTCCTTGGGACAGGGCTCCTACGAGCAGTACTTC. This gives the protein CASSSLGQGSYEQYF.

V usage is TRBV5-1 and J usage is TRBJ2-7; 11 bases line up with TRBD1. The CDR3 has 14 amino acids. The V gene end was trimmed by 0 bases and the J gene end by 5 bases; junction bases not matched to a gene: 1. Germline CDR1 is SGHRS and CDR2 is YFSETQ. CDR3 amino acids: CASSLGTGGNEQYF. In nucleotides, the CDR3 is TGCGCCAGCAGCTTGGGGACAGGGGGCAACGAGCAGTACTTC.

This chain uses TRBV12-3 or TRBV12-4 with TRBJ2-3; D is uncertain. CDR3 size: 13 residues. Trimming left V 6 bases short and J 0 bases short, with 7 bases between. CDR3 amino acids: CASSSVSTDTQYF. For the CDR3, the DNA is TGTGCCAGCAGCTCAGTGAGCACAGATACGCAGTATTTT.

The CDR3 protein is CASSPDLQQETQYF. The CDR3 DNA is TGTGCCAGCTCACCGGATTTGCAACAAGAGACCCAGTACTTC. This rearrangement joins TRBV18 to TRBJ2-5; no firm D call. With 3 bases removed from V and 2 bases from J, the gap between germline ends came to 10 bases. The length of the CDR3 is 14 residues. Germline V CDR1 and CDR2: KGHSH, LQKENI.

V gene TRBV5-4 combines with J gene TRBJ1-5; D possibly corresponds to TRBD1 (6 bases). CDR3 length: 16 amino acids. Germline CDR1 reads SGHNT; CDR2 reads YYREEE (reference sequence). V lost 0 bases and J lost 6, with 16 bases in between. The CDR3 here is CASSLGGGQQGQPQHF. The CDR3 DNA sequence: TGTGCCAGCAGCTTGGGAGGGGGACAACAGGGTCAGCCCCAGCATTTT.

The CDR3 bases are TGTGCCAGCAGCCCACAGGGGGCGGGGAACACTGAAGCTTTCTTT. Encoded protein: CASSPQGAGNTEAFF. The chain combines TRBV5-4 with TRBJ1-1; TRBD1 matches at 9 bases. V shed 4 bases and J 1 base; nucleotides not matched to a gene: 5. This CDR3 is built from 15 residues. Germline CDR1 SGHNT, CDR2 YYREEE (reference sequence).

This clone was observed a single time. The V and J genes are TRBV11-2 and TRBJ1-1, with D possibly being TRBD1 (5 bases). Trimming left V 4 bases short and J 1 base short, with 13 bases between. The CDR3 is 15 amino acids. The germline gives CDR1 SGHAT, CDR2 FQNNGV. CDR3 residues: CASSWGRGRNTEAFF. As DNA, the CDR3 is TGTGCCAGCAGCTGGGGCCGGGGCCGGAACACTGAAGCTTTCTTT.

There are a few counts of this clone. The V call is TRBV7-9, the J call TRBJ2-3, with TRBD1 identical over 7 bases. This CDR3 spans 16 amino acids. The germline gives CDR1 SEHNR, CDR2 FQNEAQ (reference sequence). With V trimmed by 5 bases and J by 4 bases, 12 bases remained unmatched. The CDR3 spells CASSLSYRGMADTQYF. Written as DNA, the CDR3 is TGTGCCAGCAGCCTGTCTTACAGGGGAATGGCAGATACGCAGTATTTT.

The chain couples TRBV2 to TRBJ2-2; D may be TRBD2 (6 bases). CDR3 length: 15 amino acids. CDR1 and CDR2 (germline): SNHLY, FYNNEI. V lost 0 bases and J 5 bases, leaving 10 bases between the germline ends. Here the CDR3 DNA reads TGTGCCAGCAGTGAAGCGGGCGGGGCTACCGGGGAGCTGTTTTTT. Its translation: CASSEAGGATGELFF.

The chain is built from TRBV4-2 and TRBJ2-3, with TRBD2 identical over 7 bases. The germline gives CDR1 LGHNA, CDR2 YNFKEQ. This CDR3 is built from 15 residues. J was trimmed by 2 bases and V by 1 base; bases with no gene match: 3. The CDR3 sequence: CASSQGRGDTDTQYF. CDR3 coding DNA: TGTGCCAGCAGCCAAGGACGGGGGGACACAGATACGCAGTATTTT.

This chain uses TRBV28 with TRBJ1-6; TRBD1 matches at 7 bases. CDR3 length: 16 amino acids. Looked up from germline, CDR1 is MDHEN and CDR2 is SYDVKM. V was clipped by 4 bases and J by 8 bases; unmatched bases: 11. CDR3: CASSSGRGMGHSPLHF. The CDR3 DNA is TGTGCCAGCAGTTCGGGCAGGGGGATGGGTCATTCACCCCTCCACTTT.

The chain links TRBV6-5 to TRBJ1-6; 7 nucleotides align to TRBD1. Germline values: CDR1 MNHEY, CDR2 SVGAGI. The CDR3 totals 15 residues. Trimming at V came to 6 bases and at J to 5 bases, leaving 7 bases not matched to a gene. The CDR3 DNA follows: TGTGCCAGCAGGAGCGGACAGGCGGATAATTCACCCCTCCACTTT. Its translation: CASRSGQADNSPLHF.

This chain's CDR3 is CSTTGPSYEQYF. CDR3 sequence (DNA): TGCAGCACCACAGGGCCCTCCTACGAGCAGTACTTC. This chain uses TRBV29-1 with TRBJ2-7; D is perhaps TRBD1 (6 bases). The CDR3 is 12 amino acids. Germline CDR1 SQVTM, CDR2 ANQGSEA. With 8 bases removed from V and 0 bases from J, the gap between germline ends came to 11 bases.

Turning to this clone: Additional DNA sequences in this sample encode the identical CDR3. This chain uses TRBV6-5 with TRBJ2-1, with 7 bases fitting TRBD2. There are 14 residues in the CDR3. The germline V gene encodes CDR1 MNHEY and CDR2 SVGAGI. Trimming took 6 bases from V and 5 from J; bases not matched to a gene: 7. The CDR3 loop is CASRRETDHNEQFF. CDR3 DNA sequence: TGTGCCAGCAGGCGGGAGACCGATCACAATGAGCAGTTCTTC.

The chain couples TRBV2 to TRBJ2-5, with D perhaps TRBD2 (6 bases). Germline loops: CDR1 SNHLY, CDR2 FYNNEI. The CDR3 is 12 residues long. V was clipped by 7 bases and J by 3 bases, with 9 bases between them. The CDR3 here is CASIGRKETQYF. For the CDR3, the DNA is TGTGCCAGCATTGGGAGGAAAGAGACCCAGTACTTC.

J is TRBJ1-5 and V is TRBV4-1; the D is unclear. V lost 4 bases to trimming and J lost 0 bases, with 7 bases between them. Germline CDR1 reads MGHRA; CDR2 reads YSYEKL. The CDR3 contains 14 residues. The CDR3 loop is CASSPLDSNQPQHF. CDR3 in DNA: TGCGCCAGCAGCCCCTTGGATAGCAATCAGCCCCAGCATTTT.

The V call is TRBV24-1, the J call TRBJ1-2; TRBD1 might be the D (6 bases). The CDR3 consists of 15 residues. Trimming shortened V by 2 bases and J by 4 bases, and 13 bases separated the two germline ends. The germline V gene has CDR1 KGHDR and CDR2 SFDVKD. CDR3: CATSDSRTVSYGYTF. CDR3 coding DNA: TGTGCCACCAGTGATTCACGGACAGTCAGCTATGGCTACACCTTC.

The chain combines TRBV4-2 with TRBJ1-4, with a possible D match to TRBD1 (5 bases). This CDR3 spans 15 amino acids. The germline CDR1 and CDR2 sequences are LGHNA and YNFKEQ. V lost 3 bases, J lost 7 bases, and 15 bases lay in between. This CDR3 reads CASSQGEEGFEKLFF. The CDR3 DNA reads TGTGCCAGCAGCCAGGGGGAGGAGGGATTTGAAAAACTGTTTTTT.